Listed below are T cell receptor beta chains from one sample, sequenced in a study of T-cell reconstitution after alpha-beta-depleted transplantation in children. TCRdb analysed the PCR reads with MiXCR anew, one entry per CDR3 protein. Of about 610,000 distinct CDR3 sequences listed, roughly 10% are singletons. Source: PBMCs from the stem cell graft donor, taken from the stem cell graft. Receptors were obtained from a human donor who donated a stem cell graft to a child with acute myeloid leukemia. Each CDR3 is given with its conserved first and last residue. A D gene is named only where the DNA matches it firmly. The size of a clone is reported for some rows only, either as once, few or many, or as a class for expanded clones.

size	V	D	J	CDR3	DNA
few	TRBV3-1	TRBD1	TRBJ2-7	CASSQLQGPSYEQYF	TGTGCCAGCAGCCAACTACAGGGGCCCTCCTACGAGCAGTACTTC
NA	TRBV29-1	TRBD2	TRBJ2-1	CSVEDRLAGEYNEQFF	TGCAGCGTTGAAGACAGACTAGCGGGAGAGTACAATGAGCAGTTCTTC
many	TRBV28	NA	TRBJ2-1	CATSNLTPYNEQFF	TGTGCCACCTCAAATCTCACGCCCTACAATGAGCAGTTCTTC
NA	TRBV4-1	TRBD2	TRBJ2-1	CASSQDLGGGKFDEQFF	TGCGCCAGCAGCCAAGATCTAGGCGGGGGGAAATTCGATGAGCAGTTCTTC
NA	TRBV6-5	NA	TRBJ2-2	CASSYPLAGSTGELFF	TGTGCCAGCAGTTATCCCTTGGCGGGAAGTACCGGGGAGCTGTTTTTT
NA	TRBV4-3	NA	TRBJ2-3	CASSQDRKIHTQYF	TGCGCCAGCAGCCAAGATCGGAAGATCCATACGCAGTATTTT
many	TRBV27	TRBD2	TRBJ2-7	CASSRTSGPYEQYF	TGTGCCAGCAGTCGTACTAGCGGACCGTACGAGCAGTACTTC
NA	TRBV28	NA	TRBJ2-1	CAIGFPSSYNEQFF	TGTGCCATTGGGTTCCCGAGCTCCTACAATGAGCAGTTCTTC
few	TRBV20-1	NA	TRBJ1-4	CSARGGEKLFF	TGCAGTGCTAGGGGGGGTGAAAAACTGTTTTTT
few	TRBV29-1	NA	TRBJ2-3	CSVRGDPTSTDTQYF	TGCAGCGTCAGGGGGGACCCCACTAGCACAGATACGCAGTATTTT
few	TRBV5-6	NA	TRBJ1-2	CASSFPIRANYGYTF	TGTGCCAGCAGCTTTCCCATCAGGGCCAACTATGGCTACACCTTC
NA	TRBV3-1	TRBD2	TRBJ2-7	CASSRRLAGAVYEQYF	TGTGCCAGCAGCAGAAGACTAGCGGGAGCTGTCTACGAGCAGTACTTC
NA	TRBV27	NA	TRBJ2-7	CASSLAVGRGNEQYF	TGTGCCAGCAGTTTAGCGGTCGGGAGAGGAAACGAGCAGTACTTC
few	TRBV7-2	NA	TRBJ2-2	CASSSGRTYTGELFF	TGTGCCAGCAGCTCCGGACGGACGTACACCGGGGAGCTGTTTTTT
NA	TRBV6-5	NA	TRBJ2-2	CASSGRDRELFF	TGTGCCAGCAGCGGCCGGGACAGGGAGCTGTTTTTT
NA	TRBV15	TRBD2	TRBJ2-7	CATSRGLAGGEQYF	TGTGCCACCAGCAGAGGACTAGCGGGAGGCGAGCAGTACTTC
once	TRBV9	NA	TRBJ2-7	CASSVSSQGTYEQYF	TGTGCCAGCAGCGTGTCCTCACAGGGCACCTACGAGCAGTACTTC
few	TRBV7-2	NA	TRBJ2-5	CASSPPHGSNQETQYF	TGTGCCAGCAGCCCCCCTCATGGCTCTAACCAAGAGACCCAGTACTTC
once	TRBV7-6	NA	TRBJ1-1	CASSSLGGAGDTEAFF	TGTGCCAGCAGCTCACTGGGGGGGGCTGGGGACACTGAAGCTTTCTTT
NA	TRBV20-1	NA	TRBJ2-3	CSARPGAGRTDTQYF	TGCAGTGCTAGACCTGGGGCGGGGAGGACAGATACGCAGTATTTT
few	TRBV20-1	TRBD2	TRBJ2-7	CSARVAGGEEQYF	TGCAGTGCTAGGGTAGCGGGGGGGGAAGAGCAGTACTTC
few	TRBV15	NA	TRBJ2-4	CATGSTLAKNIQYF	TGTGCCACCGGGTCGACTCTAGCCAAAAACATTCAGTACTTC
NA	TRBV11-2	NA	TRBJ1-5	CASSLRAAAGNQPQHF	TGTGCCAGCAGCTTAAGGGCAGCCGCGGGCAATCAGCCCCAGCATTTT
many	TRBV25-1	TRBD1	TRBJ2-7	CASSEDRSEQYF	TGTGCCAGCAGTGAGGACAGGAGCGAGCAGTACTTC
few	TRBV28	NA	TRBJ2-1	CASIGTGGGNYNEQFF	TGTGCCAGCATCGGAACCGGGGGAGGTAACTACAATGAGCAGTTCTTC
few	TRBV10-3	NA	TRBJ2-7	CAIQGTQYEQYF	TGTGCCATCCAAGGGACCCAATACGAGCAGTACTTC
many	TRBV15	NA	TRBJ2-2	CATSRDRGWTGELFF	TGTGCCACCAGCAGAGACAGGGGTTGGACCGGGGAGCTGTTTTTT
few	TRBV7-3	NA	TRBJ2-7	CASSSQQGAYEQYF	TGTGCCAGCAGCTCACAGCAGGGCGCCTACGAGCAGTACTTC
many	TRBV27	TRBD1	TRBJ1-4	CASSLPGQGTEKLFF	TGTGCCAGCAGTCTCCCCGGACAGGGAACTGAAAAACTGTTTTTT
many	TRBV9	TRBD2	TRBJ2-3	CASSARLAGETGADTQYF	TGTGCCAGCAGCGCCCGACTAGCGGGAGAGACCGGGGCAGATACGCAGTATTTT
many	TRBV5-1	TRBD1	TRBJ2-7	CASSTGQGGSYEQYF	TGCGCCAGCAGCACGGGACAGGGGGGCTCCTACGAGCAGTACTTC
few	TRBV30	NA	TRBJ1-5	CAWSGGAGNQPQHF	TGTGCCTGGAGTGGGGGTGCGGGCAATCAGCCCCAGCATTTT
NA	TRBV20-1	NA	TRBJ1-6	CSARAYVGANSPLHF	TGCAGTGCTAGGGCATATGTAGGGGCTAATTCACCCCTCCACTTT
once	TRBV7-8	NA	TRBJ2-7	CASSLPGGPYEQYF	TGTGCCAGCAGCTTGCCCGGGGGGCCCTACGAGCAGTACTTC
NA	TRBV9	NA	TRBJ1-3	CASSVAAQGPSGNTIYF	TGTGCCAGCAGCGTAGCGGCTCAGGGGCCCTCTGGAAACACCATATATTTT
many	TRBV4-3	NA	TRBJ2-3	CASSQEGGGPTDTQYF	TGCGCCAGCAGCCAAGAAGGCGGCGGCCCGACAGATACGCAGTATTTT
many	TRBV6-1	TRBD1	TRBJ1-4	CASSGDRLLWGSYEKLFF	TGTGCCAGCAGTGGGGACAGGCTCCTTTGGGGGTCTTATGAAAAACTGTTTTTT
NA	TRBV29-1	TRBD1	TRBJ1-2	CSSAPGQGAYGYTF	TGCAGCAGTGCGCCGGGACAGGGGGCCTATGGCTACACCTTC
many	TRBV20-1	NA	TRBJ2-3	CSARRTGRAGPDTQYF	TGCAGTGCTAGACGGACAGGGCGAGCGGGACCAGATACGCAGTATTTT
many	TRBV18	TRBD1	TRBJ2-1	CASSPPDRVANEQFF	TGTGCCAGCTCGCCTCCGGACAGGGTAGCCAATGAGCAGTTCTTC
many	TRBV20-1	TRBD1	TRBJ2-7	CSASGDSDTYEQYF	TGCAGTGCTAGTGGGGACAGTGATACCTACGAGCAGTACTTC
NA	TRBV4-1	NA	TRBJ2-1	CASSQDSAGRSYNEQFF	TGCGCCAGCAGCCAAGATTCTGCGGGACGGTCCTACAATGAGCAGTTCTTC
few	TRBV28	TRBD1	TRBJ2-7	CASSPPTGTGGPGRYF	TGTGCCAGCAGTCCTCCAACCGGGACAGGGGGCCCCGGCAGGTACTTC
NA	TRBV11-2	TRBD2	TRBJ2-7	CASRAPRGGRASYEQYF	TGTGCCAGCAGGGCTCCCCGCGGCGGGAGGGCTTCCTACGAGCAGTACTTC
NA	TRBV28	NA	TRBJ2-7	CASSSPPSEQYF	TGTGCCAGCAGCTCCCCCCCCTCCGAGCAGTACTTC
few	TRBV6-2/TRBV6-3	NA	TRBJ1-1	CASSNTGMRAAFF	TGTGCCAGCAGTAATACAGGGATGAGGGCGGCTTTCTTT
few	TRBV20-1	NA	TRBJ2-7	CSARGRPYEQYF	TGCAGTGCCAGGGGGAGGCCCTACGAGCAGTACTTC
few	TRBV20-1	NA	TRBJ2-7	CSARLIIGGVSYEQYF	TGCAGTGCGCGTCTGATAATAGGGGGGGTCTCCTACGAGCAGTACTTC
many	TRBV6-2/TRBV6-3	NA	TRBJ2-3	CASGGYKGGPTTDTQYF	TGTGCCAGCGGGGGGTATAAAGGCGGACCAACCACAGATACGCAGTATTTT
NA	TRBV4-3	TRBD2	TRBJ2-6	CASSPLRLAGETGANVLTF	TGCGCCAGCAGCCCCTTAAGGCTAGCGGGAGAGACTGGGGCCAACGTCCTGACTTTC
few	TRBV5-1	NA	TRBJ2-4	CASSLYTGLDGIQYF	TGCGCCAGCAGCCTATACACGGGGCTCGACGGCATTCAGTACTTC
many	TRBV4-3	TRBD1	TRBJ1-2	CASSQARDRGFYGYTF	TGCGCCAGCAGCCAGGCCCGGGACAGGGGATTTTATGGCTACACCTTC
NA	TRBV29-1	TRBD2	TRBJ2-3	CSVGQGGPDTQYF	TGCAGCGTTGGGCAGGGAGGGCCAGATACGCAGTATTTT
many	TRBV29-1	NA	TRBJ2-3	CSGGADTQYF	TGCAGCGGAGGGGCGGATACGCAGTATTTT
many	TRBV5-1	NA	TRBJ2-3	CASSSALRTLLAGWNTQYF	TGCGCCAGCAGCTCAGCGCTCCGTACTCTTTTAGCCGGATGGAATACGCAGTATTTT